The clone carrying this TCR beta chain showed up just a few times. Its antigen remains unknown. This specimen comes from a study of T cell repertoires in cytomegalovirus infection. Study as a whole: As its CMV epitopes, the study selected recently identified HLA-C-restricted and well-studied HLA-B-restricted targets. A matching HLA type, together with CMV infection, was signaled by public TCR beta signatures.

TCRdb reanalysed the reads using MiXCR and keeps one entry per CDR3 protein. The sample records roughly 310,000 distinct CDR3 sequences, 25% to 35% being singletons. With 8 bases clipped from V and 2 bases from J, the junction kept 19 bases outside the gene matches. CDR1 and CDR2 from the germline V gene are SGHVS and FNYEAQ. This CDR3 has 19 residues. The genes are TRBV7-6 and TRBJ2-7; 12 bases fit TRBD1. The clonotype comes from a human donor in good health (CMV status not recorded). Some clones in this sample may be carry-over from other donors' samples. Here the sequenced sample was cultured PBMCs, taken from culture after CMV antigen stimulation. The CDR3 region is CASVGIPNRDRGLTYEQYF. In DNA, the CDR3 is TGTGCCAGCGTCGGAATTCCAAACCGGGACAGGGGGCTCACCTACGAGCAGTACTTC.